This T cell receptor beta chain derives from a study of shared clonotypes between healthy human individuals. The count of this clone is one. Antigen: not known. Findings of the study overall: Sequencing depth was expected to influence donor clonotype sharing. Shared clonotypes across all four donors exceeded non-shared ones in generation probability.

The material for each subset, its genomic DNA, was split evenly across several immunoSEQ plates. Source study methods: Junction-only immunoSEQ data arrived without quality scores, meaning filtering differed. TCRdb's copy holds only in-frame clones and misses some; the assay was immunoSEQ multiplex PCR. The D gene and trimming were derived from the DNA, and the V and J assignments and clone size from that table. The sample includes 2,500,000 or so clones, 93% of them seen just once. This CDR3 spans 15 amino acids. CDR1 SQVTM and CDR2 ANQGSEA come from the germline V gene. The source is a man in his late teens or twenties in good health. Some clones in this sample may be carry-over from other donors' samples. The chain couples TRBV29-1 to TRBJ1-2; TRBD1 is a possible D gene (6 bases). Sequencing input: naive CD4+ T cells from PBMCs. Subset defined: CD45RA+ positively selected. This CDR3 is CTYSEGDGFPYGYTF. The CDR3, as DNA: TGCACATACTCCGAGGGGGACGGGTTTCCCTATGGCTACACCTTC.